Below are 5 T cell receptor beta chains sequenced from a single sample in a study of CD8 T cells in Susac syndrome. cDNA came from about 0.5 to 1 ug RNA primed by random hexamers. From the immunoSEQ multiplex PCR reads, TCRdb called clonotypes with MiXCR, one entry per CDR3 protein. The data hold 160,000 or so distinct CDR3 sequences, with around 94% observed a single time. Sequencing used CD4+ T cells from PBMCs. These receptors were taken from a human donor with Susac syndrome.

The chain has TRBV10-3 and TRBJ1-5; the match to TRBD1 covers 7 bases. This CDR3 is 16 amino acids long. Losses at the gene ends were 2 bases for V and 5 bases for J; bases not matched to a gene: 9. The germline V gene has CDR1 ENHRY and CDR2 SYGVKD. The DNA of the CDR3 is TGTGCCATCAGTGAGACTGGGACAGCCTCCGATCAGCCCCAGCATTTT. This gives the protein CAISETGTASDQPQHF.

The chain combines TRBV10-3 with TRBJ1-2, with unresolved D. V lost 2 bases and J lost 4, with 11 bases in between. The CDR3 is 14 residues long. Germline loops: CDR1 ENHRY, CDR2 SYGVKD. The CDR3 here is CAISEPANSYGYTF. CDR3 bases: TGTGCCATCAGTGAGCCGGCGAACAGCTATGGCTACACCTTC.

The J gene is TRBJ2-7, the V gene TRBV7-2, with D unclear. The ends were cut back, 4 bases at V and 4 bases at J, with 11 bases in the middle. The CDR3 runs to 13 residues. Germline lookup yields CDR1 SGHTA and CDR2 FQGNSA. The CDR3 coding sequence is TGTGCCAGCAGCTCCTCGGGTCGTTACGAGCAGTACTTC. Its translation: CASSSSGRYEQYF.

The V call is TRBV2, the J call TRBJ1-6; D call uncertain. CDR1 SNHLY and CDR2 FYNNEI come from the germline V gene. V gave up 5 bases and J gave up 3 bases, with 8 bases separating them. CDR3 length: 14 amino acids. The CDR3 protein is CASSRASYNSPLHF. CDR3 bases: TGTGCCAGCAGTCGGGCCAGCTATAATTCACCCCTCCACTTT.

This sequence joins TRBV2 and TRBJ2-3; the D gene is possibly TRBD1 (5 bases). The CDR3 length is 15 residues. Trimming shortened V by 0 bases and J by 6 bases, and 13 bases separated the two germline ends. CDR1 and CDR2 from the germline V gene are SNHLY and FYNNEI. The CDR3, as DNA: TGTGCCAGCAGTGAAGCCGGCCCAGGGTGGGATACGCAGTATTTT. It codes for CASSEAGPGWDTQYF. The complete variable domain, with remaining parts taken from reference TRBV2 and TRBJ2-3, reads EPEVTQTPSHQVTQMGQEVILRCVPISNHLYFYWYRQILGQKVEFLVSFYNNEISEKSEIFDDQFSVERPDGSNFTLKIRSTKLEDSAMYFCASSEAGPGWDTQYFGPGTRLTVL.